This T cell receptor (beta chain) comes out of a study of patients and donors after allogeneic stem cell transplantation (dated by TCRdb to about 2020). A note on this clonotype: Its antigen is still unknown. No qualities accompany the bases; no much larger clone lies one base away.

V is shortened by 5 bases, J by 1 base, and the region joining them spans 10 bases. The CDR3 contains 14 residues, cysteine and phenylalanine counted. The retained sequence is limited to the CDR3, 42 bases, with the frame set at the first base. Library method: RT-PCR. The reads were generated on a NextSeq 550. The public sequencing data were trimmed at Q25 with fastp and processed into clonotypes with MiXCR by TCRdb, which kept only in-frame beta chains. Rows matching on CDR3 protein sequence are summarized as one entry with the most common DNA and genes. The table for this sample lists about 160,000 distinct CDR3 sequences; 24% of them were counted only once. The ten largest make up roughly 25% of the sample.

Sequencing was performed on blood, either unsorted or a sorted T cell fraction (not recorded which). This sequence uses TRBV12-3 or TRBV12-4 and TRBJ2-3, with no reliable assignment of the D segment. The receptor's source is a human donor who was either an allogeneic HSCT recipient or a stem cell or donor lymphocyte infusion donor (not recorded which). It is not recorded whose cells these are; they may come from a transplant donor. Here is the DNA: TGTGCCAGCAGTATTTTACCTGGCACAGATACGCAGTATTTT. Its coded protein is CASSILPGTDTQYF.